This TCR beta chain comes out of a study of T cell repertoires in cytomegalovirus infection. On the study more broadly: CMV infection together with matching HLA type was indicated by public TCR beta signatures.

This clonotype was found a few times. Its antigen is undetermined. The V and J ends lost 0 bases and 12 bases respectively, with 12 bases between them. CDR1 is SGHDN and CDR2 is FVKESK in the germline V gene. The CDR3 runs to 13 residues. Study results and limitations: Ex vivo, HLA-C-restricted CMV-specific TCR beta clonotypes prevailed over the rest of the response.

From the reads, TCRdb called clonotypes with MiXCR, one entry per CDR3 protein. This sample yields fewer than 350,000 distinct CDR3 sequences, of which 8% to 9.5% are seen a single time; 3.5% to 4.5% belongs to the top ten. This TCR was sampled from a human donor in good health (CMV status not recorded). Some clones in this sample may be carry-over from other donors' samples. The sequenced sample was PBMCs. The chain links TRBV14 to TRBJ2-1; D is ambiguous. Here the CDR3 reads CASSQDLVGRQFF. The CDR3 DNA reads as TGTGCCAGCAGCCAAGATCTTGTGGGTAGGCAGTTCTTC. Looking up the rest from reference TRBV14 and TRBJ2-1 gives the full variable domain: EAGVTQFPSHSVIEKGQTVTLRCDPISGHDNLYWYRRVMGKEIKFLLHFVKESKQDESGMPNNRFLAERTGGTYSTLKVQPAELEDSGVYFCASSQDLVGRQFFGPGTRLTVL.